A selection of T cell receptor beta chains follows, all from one sample in a study of CD8+CD57+ T cells in acquired aplastic anemia. TCRdb recomputed calls from the reads with MiXCR, one row per CDR3 protein. Of fewer than 200,000 distinct CDR3 sequences listed, just under 45% were seen once; the top ten hold approximately 1%. Specimen: sorted CD4+, CD8+, or CD8+CD57+ T cells (not recorded which) from PBMCs. These receptors all come from a human donor in good health. CDR3s include the opening cysteine and the closing phenylalanine or tryptophan. A D gene is named only where the DNA matches it firmly. The listing skips clone size in some rows; elsewhere it reads once, few, many or a size class.

size,D,J,V,CDR3,DNA
many,-,TRBJ1-1,TRBV7-8,CASSRERGHTEAFF,TGTGCCAGCAGCCGAGAACGGGGGCACACTGAAGCTTTCTTT
once,-,TRBJ1-1,TRBV19,CASSPGRRTTEAFF,TGTGCCAGTAGTCCGGGACGTAGGACCACTGAAGCTTTCTTT
-,TRBD2,TRBJ2-3,TRBV10-3,CAIRLAGAVTDTQYF,TGTGCCATCAGACTAGCGGGGGCAGTCACAGATACGCAGTATTTT
-,-,TRBJ2-2,TRBV18,CASSPGATNTGELFF,TGTGCCAGCTCACCCGGCGCCACGAACACCGGGGAGCTGTTTTTT
-,TRBD1,TRBJ1-5,TRBV6-2/TRBV6-3,CASRPDRAKQPQHF,TGTGCCAGCCGCCCGGACAGGGCAAAGCAGCCCCAGCATTTT
medium-sized,TRBD1,TRBJ2-3,TRBV20-1,CSRQGTADTQYF,TGCAGCCGACAGGGAACGGCAGATACGCAGTATTTT
many,-,TRBJ1-2,TRBV9,CASSVGGREGYTF,TGTGCCAGCAGCGTAGGTGGCAGGGAGGGCTACACCTTC
-,-,TRBJ1-1,TRBV19,CASTPRGNTEAFF,TGTGCCAGTACCCCTCGGGGGAACACTGAAGCTTTCTTT
-,-,TRBJ2-1,TRBV24-1,CATSASEGLQAYNEQFF,TGTGCCACCAGTGCTAGCGAGGGACTCCAGGCCTACAATGAGCAGTTCTTC
few,-,TRBJ2-7,TRBV7-2,CASSFGGPGYEQYF,TGTGCCAGCAGCTTCGGGGGGCCGGGCTACGAGCAGTACTTC
-,TRBD2,TRBJ2-5,TRBV2,CASSGAGGHETQYF,TGTGCCAGCAGTGGAGCGGGGGGGCACGAGACCCAGTACTTC
-,TRBD2,TRBJ2-7,TRBV2,CASRGLAGGYEQYF,TGTGCCAGCAGAGGACTAGCGGGGGGGTACGAGCAGTACTTC
many,TRBD1,TRBJ2-1,TRBV6-5,CASSYAGQANEQFF,TGTGCCAGCAGTTACGCGGGACAGGCCAATGAGCAGTTCTTC
many,-,TRBJ1-1,TRBV7-2,CASSRSGGTEAFF,TGTGCCAGCAGCCGCTCGGGGGGCACTGAAGCTTTCTTT
-,TRBD1,TRBJ1-1,TRBV10-3,CAISGSTGGTEAFF,TGTGCCATCAGTGGCTCTACAGGGGGCACTGAAGCTTTCTTT
many,-,TRBJ2-3,TRBV12-5,CASGLLAGDTQYF,TGTGCTAGTGGTTTGCTGGCTGGGGATACGCAGTATTTT
many,TRBD1,TRBJ2-3,TRBV5-1,CASSAGTGSTDTQYF,TGCGCCAGCAGCGCCGGGACAGGGAGCACAGATACGCAGTATTTT
-,TRBD2,TRBJ2-1,TRBV15,CATRLTSGGYNEQFF,TGTGCCACCAGACTCACTAGCGGGGGCTACAATGAGCAGTTCTTC
many,TRBD1,TRBJ1-6,TRBV4-2,CASSPPGTGRVSIGSPLHF,TGTGCCAGCAGCCCTCCCGGGACAGGGAGGGTGTCGATTGGTTCACCCCTCCACTTT
-,-,TRBJ2-7,TRBV20-1,CSATGPGDEQYF,TGCAGTGCTACAGGGCCGGGGGACGAGCAGTACTTC
many,TRBD1,TRBJ1-1,TRBV14,CASSPRDRGEASAEAFF,TGTGCCAGCAGTCCCCGGGACAGGGGGGAGGCGAGCGCTGAAGCTTTCTTT
-,-,TRBJ2-4,TRBV19,CASSSLSERHIQYF,TGTGCCAGTAGTAGCCTCAGTGAACGGCACATTCAGTACTTC
many,TRBD1,TRBJ2-7,TRBV13,CASSLEGQGGYEQYF,TGTGCCAGCAGCTTAGAAGGACAGGGGGGATACGAGCAGTACTTC
few,-,TRBJ2-7,TRBV20-1,CSVGGPSSHEQYF,TGCAGTGTGGGCGGTCCTAGCTCCCACGAGCAGTACTTC
many,-,TRBJ2-7,TRBV10-1,CASSESGRDYEQYF,TGCGCCAGCAGTGAGTCGGGACGGGACTACGAGCAGTACTTC
-,TRBD1,TRBJ1-2,TRBV19,CASSIARGQYYGYTF,TGTGCCAGTAGTATTGCGAGGGGGCAATATTATGGCTACACCTTC
-,TRBD1,TRBJ1-1,TRBV28,CATQIQGALGAFF,TGTGCCACCCAAATACAGGGGGCCCTCGGGGCTTTCTTT
-,TRBD1,TRBJ1-1,TRBV2,CASGGGQGARAFF,TGTGCCAGCGGAGGGGGACAGGGGGCGAGAGCTTTCTTT
few,TRBD2,TRBJ2-3,TRBV10-3,CAISESGADTQYF,TGTGCCATCAGTGAGAGCGGGGCAGATACGCAGTATTTT
few,TRBD1,TRBJ1-1,TRBV12-5,CASGMEKGAPIWTEAFF,TGTGCTAGTGGTATGGAAAAGGGGGCGCCTATTTGGACTGAAGCTTTCTTT
-,-,TRBJ1-2,TRBV2,CATLKSGPNNGYTF,TGTGCCACCCTTAAGAGCGGGCCTAACAATGGCTACACCTTC
-,TRBD2,TRBJ2-1,TRBV7-3,CASSHGLGYNEQFF,TGTGCCAGCAGCCACGGACTAGGCTACAATGAGCAGTTCTTC
-,TRBD2,TRBJ2-2,TRBV24-1,CATSDSGTSGTGELFF,TGTGCCACCAGTGATTCCGGGACTAGCGGCACCGGGGAGCTGTTTTTT
once,-,TRBJ1-5,TRBV2,CASRELTGGNQPQHF,TGTGCCAGCAGGGAGTTGACAGGTGGCAATCAGCCCCAGCATTTT